The T cell receptor beta chain under discussion was sequenced for a study of CD8+CD57+ T cells in acquired aplastic anemia. Study-level background: An average of roughly 2.9 ug of DNA was obtained from sorted CD4+ and CD8+ cells. General study points: Patients were compared with controls for CD8+ Simpson's diversity, and no significant difference emerged.

CDR1 and CDR2 (germline): MGHDK, SYGVNS. This CDR3 has 15 amino acids. V was clipped by 5 bases and J by 6 bases; unmatched bases: 9. As to this clonotype: Its antigen is currently unknown.

TCR beta VDJ and CDR3 profiles were obtained from a genomic DNA template. TCRdb re-called the reads with MiXCR, one entry per CDR3 protein. The sample records 68,000 or so distinct CDR3 sequences, under 65% being singletons. The receptor was derived from a human donor in good health, serving as a control. The sample comprised sorted CD4+, CD8+, or CD8+CD57+ T cells (not recorded which) from PBMCs. The rearrangement links TRBV25-1 to TRBJ1-1; 10 bases map to TRBD1. This CDR3 is CASSIRGTGAPEAFF. The CDR3 DNA follows: TGTGCCAGCAGTATCCGAGGGACAGGGGCACCTGAAGCTTTCTTT.